This TCR beta chain was sequenced in a study of blood T cell repertoires in COVID-19 (dated by TCRdb to 2020 to 2022). Study-level background: The collaborator samples originated in the United States, Italy and Spain and spanned the acute and convalescent phases of COVID-19. A de-identified subject ID, COVID-19 status, age in years and sex were almost always included in the sample metadata. The prospective study material was composed of cDNA or gDNA derived from T cells, B-cell-depleted T cells, or PBMCs. Deeply sampled blood TCRbeta repertoires from subjects exposed to, actively infected with, or recovered from COVID-19 were included in the dataset. HLA class I and class II types, where available, came from metadata supplied by the sample provider rather than from assay-based typing. A freely available public database, intended as a resource for researchers studying the immune response to SARS-CoV-2, is where the repertoires were released. Samples were obtained from the ongoing ImmuneRACE study (first 160 participants) and from 1,254 subjects provided by 6 global collaborators.

The CDR3 runs 14 residues from the cysteine to the phenylalanine. Of the read, only the CDR3 DNA is kept; its 42 bases are in frame from base 1. Trimming costs V 10 bases and J 4 bases, and their ends lie 19 bases apart. The germline V gene yields MDHEN for CDR1 and SYDVKM for CDR2. Each collaborating institution followed its own protocols to collect whole blood in K2EDTA tubes. Collaborator samples were shipped for TCRbeta analysis as frozen whole blood, isolated PBMCs, or DNA extracted from either sample type. The immunoSEQ Assay, a bias-controlled multiplex PCR, was used to amplify TCRbeta CDR3 regions from genomic DNA. Regarding the original processing steps: Nucleated cell counts per sample were estimated from amplification of reference gene primers within the assay. To quantify the absolute abundance of each unique TCRbeta CDR3 rearrangement, sequence reads were collapsed and filtered. Productive Simpson clonality was computed per sample as the square root of Simpson's diversity index over productive rearrangements. The table comes from immuneACCESS by way of TCRdb, which keeps in-frame sequences with V and J called. Part of the clones is missing from these tables; in studies checked, under half for an unresolved V gene and the rest for unknown reasons. D and trimming were read from the DNA, whereas the V and J calls and clone size are those reported in that table. A total of more than 150,000 clones appear in this sample, about four fifths of them only once. Approximately 7% of the sample goes to the ten largest clones.

Concerning this clone: The antigen this receptor binds is unknown. Within one base of it there is no much larger clone, and no base qualities were kept.

Broader findings and caveats from the paper: How much clinical and demographic metadata was included differed by source and by participant, and the metadata was provided uncurated.

Recombination linked TRBV28 to TRBJ2-5, with TRBD2 perhaps the D gene, on 5 matching bases. The sample comprised peripheral blood. The clonotype was recovered from a human donor in a cohort sampled during active COVID-19. CDR3 sequence: CATSDPRVPETQYF. The DNA sequence is as follows: TGTGCCACCTCAGACCCGCGGGTCCCAGAGACCCAGTACTTC. The full variable domain, with segments outside the CDR3 supplied by the reference TRBV28 and TRBJ2-5 proteins, appears as DVKVTQSSRYLVKRTGEKVFLECVQDMDHENMFWYRQDPGLGLRLIYFSYDVKMKEKGDIPEGYSVSREKKERFSLILESASTNQTSMYLCATSDPRVPETQYFGPGTRLLVL.